This entry lists 23 T cell receptor beta chains sequenced from one sample in a study of molecular identifiers for immune sequencing clone quantification. TCRdb reprocessed the PCR reads via MiXCR and lists one record per CDR3 protein. The data contain more than 95,000 distinct CDR3 sequences, approximately 24% of them singletons. Sample: naive CD8+ T cells from blood, with Jurkat cell RNA spiked in. Stated subset: FACS-sorted CD8+CD4-CCR7+CD45RA+ naive T cells. These receptors came from a human donor in good health. Some libraries in this study had Jurkat cell RNA spiked in.

This clonotype has ten or more counts. The chain links TRBV20-1 to TRBJ2-7; 7 nucleotides align to TRBD1. This CDR3 has 13 residues. The V gene end was trimmed by 5 bases and the J gene end by 3 bases; junction bases not matched to a gene: 7. CDR1 and CDR2 (germline): DFQATT, SNEGSKA (reference sequence). The CDR3 nucleotides read TGCAGTGCTCCCCGGGACAGTCTCTACGAGCAGTACTTC. Amino acids: CSAPRDSLYEQYF.

Regarding this clonotype: A much larger clone differs by one base, so this may be a read error. This chain joins TRBV20-1 and TRBJ1-2; D is unresolved. The CDR3 runs 13 residues. Germline V gives CDR1 DFQATT, CDR2 SNEGSKA (reference sequence). This chain's CDR3 is CSATDTYFYDYTF. The CDR3 coding sequence is TGCAGTGCTACTGACACATACTTCTATGACTACACCTTC.

This clonotype was counted many times. This chain links TRBV10-2 with TRBJ2-3, with D maybe TRBD2 (6 bases). The CDR3 runs to 17 residues. V was trimmed by 5 bases and J by 3 bases, leaving 21 bases between them. CDR1 and CDR2 from the germline V gene are WSHSY and SAAADI. The CDR3 DNA is TGCGCCAGCAGTCCCGGGACTCTCCGTGCACTGACAGATACGCAGTATTTT. This gives the protein CASSPGTLRALTDTQYF.

Note on this clonotype: A much larger clone sits a single nucleotide away, making a read error possible. The V gene is TRBV12-3 or TRBV12-4, the J gene TRBJ2-4; either TRBD1 or TRBD2 may supply D (5 bases each). This CDR3 is built from 15 residues. CDR3 sequence: CAGRAGVLAKNIQYF. The CDR3 DNA sequence: TGTGCCGGCAGGGCCGGGGTACTAGCCAAAAACATTCAGTACTTC.

In this sample, this clonotype turned up many times. This rearrangement joins TRBV28 to TRBJ2-7; possibly TRBD1 or TRBD2 for D (5 bases each). The CDR3 covers 15 residues. Trimming took 3 bases from V and 2 from J, leaving 14 bases between them. Germline-derived CDR1 and CDR2 are MDHEN and SYDVKM. CDR3 DNA sequence: TGTGCCAGCAGTTTTCGGGGCGTACAGGCCTACGAGCAGTACTTC. Encoded protein: CASSFRGVQAYEQYF.

The gene calls are TRBV7-9 and TRBJ2-5; D is ambiguous. V lost 5 bases to trimming and J lost 5 bases, with 6 bases between them. CDR3 length equals 11 residues. Germline values: CDR1 SEHNR, CDR2 FQNEAQ (reference sequence). CDR3 protein: CASSPRETQYF. In nucleotides, the CDR3 is TGTGCCAGCAGCCCTAGGGAGACCCAGTACTTC.

This clonotype has a handful of counts. This sequence joins TRBV7-9 and TRBJ2-7; 7 bases are a match to TRBD2. Losses at the gene ends were 1 base for V and 3 bases for J; bases not matched to a gene: 6. Germline-derived CDR1 and CDR2 are SEHNR and FQNEAQ (reference sequence). This CDR3 has 15 amino acids. CDR3: CASSLGATSYYEQYF. The CDR3 nucleotides are TGTGCCAGCAGCTTAGGTGCGACTAGCTACTACGAGCAGTACTTC.

This clonotype has at least ten counts. The V call is TRBV7-2, the J call TRBJ1-1; TRBD1 aligns across 7 bases. Germline V CDR1 and CDR2: SGHTA, FQGNSA. The CDR3 covers 15 residues. The V segment lost 1 base and the J segment 4 bases; nucleotides outside the gene matches: 6. DNA of the CDR3: TGTGCCAGCAGCTTAGAGACAGGGTGGATCACTGAAGCTTTCTTT. It encodes CASSLETGWITEAFF.

This clonotype has ten or more counts. DNA for the CDR3: TGCGCCAGCAGCCCGATTAACAAAGGGGGCGTTCAGCCCCAGCATTTT. It yields the protein CASSPINKGGVQPQHF. V gene TRBV4-1 combines with J gene TRBJ1-5; 7 bases agree with TRBD1. This CDR3 contains 16 residues. Germline V CDR1 and CDR2: MGHRA, YSYEKL. The V segment lost 4 bases and the J segment 6 bases; nucleotides outside the gene matches: 12.

This clonotype was seen many times. The gene calls are TRBV7-3 and TRBJ2-3; 8 positions agree with TRBD2. V dropped 4 bases and J dropped 2; count of bases not matched to a gene: 5. Germline CDR1 reads SGHTA; CDR2 reads FQGTGA. CDR3 length: 15 residues. In nucleotides, the CDR3 is TGTGCCAGCAGCTCAAGCGGGAGCCCCACAGATACGCAGTATTTT. This gives the protein CASSSSGSPTDTQYF.

This clonotype appeared many times. This rearrangement joins TRBV12-3 or TRBV12-4 to TRBJ1-2; D is unresolved. V lost 7 bases to trimming and J lost 8 bases, with 14 bases between them. The length of the CDR3 is 12 residues. CDR3 DNA: TGTGCCAGCACCGTGGGAGGGTCCGGCTACACCTTC. Protein: CASTVGGSGYTF.

This clonotype was counted many times. The chain couples TRBV7-2 to TRBJ2-3; 7 nucleotides agree with TRBD2. V trimming: 5 bases; J trimming: 2 bases; junction bases outside the gene matches: 4. CDR1 is SGHTA, CDR2 FQGNSA, per germline. The CDR3 consists of 14 residues. CDR3 loop: CASSAGAVTDTQYF. CDR3 bases: TGTGCCAGCAGCGCGGGAGCAGTCACAGATACGCAGTATTTT.

This clonotype appeared many times. The chain employs TRBV30 and TRBJ1-1; D may be TRBD1 (5 bases). V was clipped by 5 bases and J by 7 bases, with 11 bases between them. CDR3 size: 11 residues. CDR1 and CDR2 from the germline V gene are GTSNPN and SVGIG (reference sequence). The CDR3 nucleotides read TGTGCCTGGGGGGACGGGGTTGAAGCTTTCTTT. This gives the protein CAWGDGVEAFF. Full variable domain (missing parts from reference TRBV30 and TRBJ1-1): SQTIHQWPATLVQPVGSPLSLECTVEGTSNPNLYWYRQAAGRGLQLLFYSVGIGQISSEVPQNLSASRPQDRQFILSSKKLLLSDSGFYLCAWGDGVEAFFGQGTRLTVV.

This clonotype was seen ten or more times. For the CDR3, the DNA is TGTGCCAGCAGAGGACAGAACTACTATGGCTACACCTTC. Translation: CASRGQNYYGYTF. The chain couples TRBV6-2 or TRBV6-3 to TRBJ1-2; tentative D call: TRBD1 (6 bases). Germline V CDR1 and CDR2: MNHEY, SVGEGT. V lost 6 bases and J 3 bases, leaving 11 bases between the germline ends. This CDR3 has 13 residues.

This clonotype was observed at least ten times. This sequence joins TRBV11-2 and TRBJ1-5, with D perhaps matching TRBD1 (5 bases). Trimming took 1 base from V and 0 from J, leaving 10 bases between them. CDR1 and CDR2 (germline): SGHAT, FQNNGV. There are 16 residues in the CDR3. CDR3 DNA sequence: TGTGCCAGCAGCTTAGCGCTGGGACCTAGCAATCAGCCCCAGCATTTT. Its protein is CASSLALGPSNQPQHF.

V is TRBV30 and J is TRBJ1-2; D call uncertain. Trimming stripped 1 base from V and 1 base from J, with 7 bases between. The germline V gene encodes CDR1 GTSNPN and CDR2 SVGIG (reference sequence). The CDR3 runs to 13 residues. CDR3 nucleotide sequence: TGTGCCTGGAGTGACGTGGTTAACTATGGCTACACCTTC. Residues: CAWSDVVNYGYTF.

Details on this clonotype: Given a much more abundant clone one base away, this may be a read error. The rearrangement uses TRBV19 and TRBJ2-7; possible D gene TRBD1, 5 bases. In germline, CDR1 is LNHDA, CDR2 SQIVND (reference sequence). CDR3 length equals 14 residues. The V and J ends lost 5 bases and 2 bases respectively, with 13 bases between them. The CDR3 here is CASSRPDIAYEQYF. CDR3 bases: TGTGCCAGTAGTCGGCCGGACATCGCCTACGAGCAGTACTTC.

The genes are TRBV9 and TRBJ2-5; the D is unclear. This CDR3 has 13 amino acids. Per germline, CDR1 SGDLS and CDR2 YYNGEE. Trimming took off 0 bases at V and 9 bases at J, with 12 bases between the two ends. The CDR3 protein is CASSVVVGEAQYF. The CDR3 DNA follows: TGTGCCAGCAGCGTAGTAGTAGGTGAGGCCCAGTACTTC.

This clonotype was observed a handful of times. CDR3 coding DNA: TGTGCCAGCACCAAAACTCCGGGACAGGGGGCGCTGGGTTGGAATTCACCCCTCCACTTT. It encodes CASTKTPGQGALGWNSPLHF. The V gene is TRBV28, the J gene TRBJ1-6; 12 bases match TRBD1. Germline lookup yields CDR1 MDHEN and CDR2 SYDVKM. This CDR3 is built from 20 residues. Unmatched junction bases numbered 20, after V lost 7 bases and J lost 7 bases.

This clonotype was counted many times. This chain joins TRBV9 and TRBJ1-5, with D tentatively TRBD1 (6 bases). V shed 3 bases and J shed 6 bases, with 13 bases lying between them. Per the germline V gene, CDR1 is SGDLS and CDR2 is YYNGEE. The CDR3 loop spans 14 amino acids. The CDR3 DNA follows: TGTGCCAGCAGCGCAGGGGCGATCGCTCAGCCCCAGCATTTT. Translating gives CASSAGAIAQPQHF.

This clonotype was seen a handful of times. The chain is built from TRBV12-3 or TRBV12-4 and TRBJ2-1, with 8 bases matching TRBD1. This CDR3 has 14 amino acids. With V trimmed by 3 bases and J by 8 bases, 6 bases remained unmatched. Here the CDR3 reads CASSFIQGAYEQFF. The CDR3, as DNA: TGTGCCAGCAGTTTTATCCAGGGGGCCTATGAGCAGTTCTTC.

This clonotype has ten or more counts. J is TRBJ2-7 and V is TRBV25-1; D unresolved. Deletions cut 4 bases from V and 3 bases from J, with 4 bases between. The germline V gene encodes CDR1 MGHDK and CDR2 SYGVNS. The CDR3 is 11 amino acids. The CDR3 sequence: CASSAHYEQYF. CDR3 sequence (DNA): TGTGCCAGCAGTGCCCACTACGAGCAGTACTTC.

This clonotype was detected ten times or more. The gene calls are TRBV29-1 and TRBJ2-3, with unresolved D. The V end was cut by 7 bases, the J end by 7 bases, with 18 bases between. Germline loops: CDR1 SQVTM, CDR2 ANQGSEA. The CDR3 is 13 residues long. The CDR3 DNA follows: TGCAGCGGTAGGCTAGGGAATAAGAATACGCAGTATTTT. The encoded protein is CSGRLGNKNTQYF.